The rows below give T cell receptor beta chains drawn from one sample of a study of cytomegalovirus exposure and HLA in healthy donors. Assay: immunoSEQ multiplex PCR; the TCRdb copy retains only in-frame clones and omits some. The table has more than 95,000 clones, 65% to 80% seen once; the top ten hold approximately 5.1%. Sequenced sample: PBMCs. These TCRs come from a male donor in good health and CMV-seronegative. Each CDR3 is given with its conserved first and last residue. A D gene is named only where the DNA matches it firmly. Clone size is shown for a subset of rows, as once, few, many or a class of expanded clone.

cdr3_length: 14
v_call: TRBV4-2
d_call: .
j_call: TRBJ2-2
clone_size: .
cdr3_aa: CASSQDTGTGELFF
cdr3_nt: TGTGCCAGCAGCCAAGATACGGGCACCGGGGAGCTGTTTTTT

cdr3_length: 14
v_call: TRBV9
d_call: .
j_call: TRBJ2-7
clone_size: .
cdr3_aa: CASSVAAGTYEQYF
cdr3_nt: TGTGCCAGCAGCGTAGCCGCAGGAACCTACGAGCAGTACTTC

cdr3_length: 15
v_call: TRBV19
d_call: TRBD1
j_call: TRBJ1-2
clone_size: once
cdr3_aa: CASSIEPPGQGGYTF
cdr3_nt: TGTGCCAGTAGTATAGAACCCCCGGGACAGGGTGGCTACACCTTC

cdr3_length: 15
v_call: TRBV7-8
d_call: TRBD1
j_call: TRBJ2-1
clone_size: .
cdr3_aa: CASSLTGANYNEQFF
cdr3_nt: TGTGCCAGCAGCTTGACAGGGGCCAACTACAATGAGCAGTTCTTC

cdr3_length: 17
v_call: TRBV5-6
d_call: .
j_call: TRBJ2-5
clone_size: .
cdr3_aa: CASSLSSGRIIQETQYF
cdr3_nt: TGTGCCAGCAGCTTGTCAAGCGGACGGATAATTCAAGAGACCCAGTACTTC

cdr3_length: 16
v_call: TRBV11-2
d_call: .
j_call: TRBJ1-3
clone_size: .
cdr3_aa: CASSSVEVSSGNTIYF
cdr3_nt: TGTGCCAGCAGCTCAGTAGAGGTCTCGTCTGGAAACACCATATATTTT

cdr3_length: 14
v_call: TRBV5-6
d_call: .
j_call: TRBJ2-3
clone_size: .
cdr3_aa: CASSLGSGTDTQYF
cdr3_nt: TGTGCCAGCAGCTTGGGAAGCGGCACAGATACGCAGTATTTT

cdr3_length: 16
v_call: TRBV14
d_call: .
j_call: TRBJ2-7
clone_size: .
cdr3_aa: CASSHPGGVPSYEQYF
cdr3_nt: TGTGCCAGCAGCCACCCCGGAGGGGTCCCCTCCTACGAGCAGTACTTC

cdr3_length: 14
v_call: TRBV27
d_call: .
j_call: TRBJ2-3
clone_size: .
cdr3_aa: CASRIGGQTDTQYF
cdr3_nt: TGTGCCAGCAGGATCGGGGGGCAGACAGATACGCAGTATTTT

cdr3_length: 14
v_call: TRBV19
d_call: TRBD1
j_call: TRBJ1-2
clone_size: .
cdr3_aa: CASTRGQGTYGYTF
cdr3_nt: TGTGCCAGTACTCGCGGACAGGGGACGTATGGCTACACCTTC

cdr3_length: 15
v_call: TRBV6-4
d_call: .
j_call: TRBJ1-5
clone_size: few
cdr3_aa: CASSDSDQPGSPQHF
cdr3_nt: TGTGCCAGCAGTGACTCGGACCAGCCAGGGTCGCCCCAGCATTTT

cdr3_length: 16
v_call: TRBV11-3
d_call: TRBD2
j_call: TRBJ2-3
clone_size: .
cdr3_aa: CASSQGTSGGTDTQYF
cdr3_nt: TGTGCCAGCAGCCAGGGGACTAGCGGAGGCACAGATACGCAGTATTTT

cdr3_length: 13
v_call: TRBV9
d_call: .
j_call: TRBJ2-5
clone_size: .
cdr3_aa: CASSVRGSETQYF
cdr3_nt: TGTGCCAGCAGCGTGAGGGGGTCGGAGACCCAGTACTTC

cdr3_length: 14
v_call: TRBV5-6
d_call: TRBD1
j_call: TRBJ2-7
clone_size: many
cdr3_aa: CASSPGTGWREQYF
cdr3_nt: TGTGCCAGCAGCCCCGGGACAGGGTGGCGTGAGCAGTACTTC

cdr3_length: 14
v_call: TRBV11-2
d_call: .
j_call: TRBJ1-5
clone_size: .
cdr3_aa: CASSLVGGRQPQHF
cdr3_nt: TGTGCCAGCAGCTTAGTAGGCGGGCGGCAGCCCCAGCATTTT

cdr3_length: 13
v_call: TRBV5-4
d_call: TRBD1
j_call: TRBJ2-3
clone_size: .
cdr3_aa: CASSTDRADTQYF
cdr3_nt: TGTGCCAGCAGCACCGACAGGGCCGATACGCAGTATTTT

cdr3_length: 16
v_call: TRBV11-3
d_call: TRBD2
j_call: TRBJ2-3
clone_size: .
cdr3_aa: CASSSPTSGGTDTQYF
cdr3_nt: TGTGCCAGCAGCTCCCCCACTAGCGGAGGCACAGATACGCAGTATTTT

cdr3_length: 17
v_call: TRBV9
d_call: TRBD2
j_call: TRBJ2-3
clone_size: .
cdr3_aa: CASSVVGGRTFTDTQYF
cdr3_nt: TGTGCCAGCAGCGTAGTTGGCGGGAGGACGTTCACAGATACGCAGTATTTT

cdr3_length: 17
v_call: TRBV9
d_call: TRBD2
j_call: TRBJ2-1
clone_size: .
cdr3_aa: CASSVTLAGGPLGEQFF
cdr3_nt: TGTGCCAGCAGCGTAACCCTAGCGGGAGGGCCTTTGGGAGAGCAGTTCTTC

cdr3_length: 15
v_call: TRBV4-1
d_call: .
j_call: TRBJ1-1
clone_size: .
cdr3_aa: CASSQDRSFHTEAFF
cdr3_nt: TGCGCCAGCAGCCAAGATCGGTCGTTTCACACTGAAGCTTTCTTT

cdr3_length: 14
v_call: TRBV9
d_call: .
j_call: TRBJ1-4
clone_size: .
cdr3_aa: CASSVEVGAGKLFF
cdr3_nt: TGTGCCAGCAGCGTAGAGGTAGGCGCCGGGAAACTGTTTTTT

cdr3_length: 16
v_call: TRBV19
d_call: TRBD1
j_call: TRBJ2-2
clone_size: .
cdr3_aa: CASSHQTGFGSGELFF
cdr3_nt: TGTGCCAGTAGCCACCAGACAGGGTTCGGTTCCGGGGAGCTGTTTTTT

cdr3_length: 12
v_call: TRBV5-1
d_call: .
j_call: TRBJ2-7
clone_size: .
cdr3_aa: CASAQGSHEQYF
cdr3_nt: TGCGCCAGCGCACAGGGTTCCCACGAGCAGTACTTC

cdr3_length: 15
v_call: TRBV10-3
d_call: TRBD2
j_call: TRBJ2-1
clone_size: .
cdr3_aa: CAISTPSGGVYEQFF
cdr3_nt: TGTGCCATCAGTACCCCTAGCGGGGGGGTATATGAGCAGTTCTTC

cdr3_length: 16
v_call: TRBV7-9
d_call: TRBD2
j_call: TRBJ2-3
clone_size: .
cdr3_aa: CASSPSLAASTDTQYF
cdr3_nt: TGTGCCAGCAGCCCCTCACTAGCGGCGAGCACAGATACGCAGTATTTT

cdr3_length: 14
v_call: TRBV27
d_call: .
j_call: TRBJ2-1
clone_size: .
cdr3_aa: CASSELGPYNEQFF
cdr3_nt: TGTGCCAGCAGTGAACTAGGGCCGTACAATGAGCAGTTCTTC

cdr3_length: 13
v_call: TRBV29-1
d_call: TRBD2
j_call: TRBJ2-1
clone_size: few
cdr3_aa: CSARELAGVEQFF
cdr3_nt: TGCAGCGCTAGGGAACTAGCGGGAGTTGAGCAGTTCTTC

cdr3_length: 17
v_call: TRBV28
d_call: .
j_call: TRBJ1-2
clone_size: .
cdr3_aa: CASSLGQGPLVFYGYTF
cdr3_nt: TGTGCCAGCAGTTTAGGGCAGGGGCCCTTAGTTTTCTATGGCTACACCTTC

cdr3_length: 13
v_call: TRBV7-9
d_call: .
j_call: TRBJ2-1
clone_size: few
cdr3_aa: CASSSPVGDEQFF
cdr3_nt: TGTGCCAGCAGCTCCCCGGTGGGCGATGAGCAGTTCTTC

cdr3_length: 14
v_call: TRBV18
d_call: .
j_call: TRBJ2-3
clone_size: .
cdr3_aa: CASSPPTRADTQYF
cdr3_nt: TGTGCCAGCTCACCACCAACTAGAGCAGATACGCAGTATTTT

cdr3_length: 16
v_call: TRBV4-3
d_call: .
j_call: TRBJ2-1
clone_size: .
cdr3_aa: CASSQEVGGSYNEQFF
cdr3_nt: TGCGCCAGCAGCCAAGAAGTGGGAGGCTCCTACAATGAGCAGTTCTTC

cdr3_length: 15
v_call: TRBV10-3
d_call: .
j_call: TRBJ1-2
clone_size: .
cdr3_aa: CAISESGATHYGYTF
cdr3_nt: TGTGCCATCAGTGAGTCTGGAGCGACCCACTATGGCTACACCTTC

cdr3_length: 17
v_call: TRBV11-2
d_call: TRBD2
j_call: TRBJ2-3
clone_size: few
cdr3_aa: CASGPGPGLATTDTQYF
cdr3_nt: TGTGCCAGCGGCCCGGGTCCGGGACTAGCTACGACAGATACGCAGTATTTT

cdr3_length: 13
v_call: TRBV25-1
d_call: .
j_call: TRBJ1-1
clone_size: .
cdr3_aa: CASSRTRGTEAFF
cdr3_nt: TGTGCCAGCAGTAGAACAAGGGGTACTGAAGCTTTCTTT

cdr3_length: 14
v_call: TRBV11-3
d_call: .
j_call: TRBJ2-3
clone_size: .
cdr3_aa: CASSHRVGTDTQYF
cdr3_nt: TGTGCCAGCTCCCACCGGGTGGGCACAGATACGCAGTATTTT

cdr3_length: 13
v_call: TRBV27
d_call: .
j_call: TRBJ1-6
clone_size: .
cdr3_aa: CAAGSGGGSPLHF
cdr3_nt: TGTGCCGCGGGGTCGGGAGGCGGATCACCCCTCCACTTT

cdr3_length: 14
v_call: TRBV7-2
d_call: TRBD1
j_call: TRBJ1-4
clone_size: .
cdr3_aa: CASSLDRAREKLFF
cdr3_nt: TGTGCCAGCAGCTTGGACAGGGCGAGGGAAAAACTGTTTTTT

cdr3_length: 16
v_call: TRBV6-1
d_call: .
j_call: TRBJ2-1
clone_size: .
cdr3_aa: CASSEVQPTRGNEQFF
cdr3_nt: TGTGCCAGCAGTGAAGTACAGCCAACGCGGGGCAATGAGCAGTTCTTC

cdr3_length: 14
v_call: TRBV29-1
d_call: TRBD1
j_call: TRBJ2-5
clone_size: .
cdr3_aa: CSVADRFTRETQYF
cdr3_nt: TGCAGCGTTGCGGACAGGTTCACTCGAGAGACCCAGTACTTC

cdr3_length: 14
v_call: TRBV19
d_call: TRBD1
j_call: TRBJ2-1
clone_size: .
cdr3_aa: CASSIAQGAYEQFF
cdr3_nt: TGTGCCAGTAGTATAGCACAGGGGGCGTACGAGCAGTTCTTC

cdr3_length: 14
v_call: TRBV4-2
d_call: TRBD2
j_call: TRBJ2-3
clone_size: .
cdr3_aa: CASSRSQREDTQYF
cdr3_nt: TGTGCCAGCAGCCGTTCTCAGCGGGAAGATACGCAGTATTTT